These 13 T cell receptor beta chains originate from one sample sequenced in a study of cytomegalovirus exposure and HLA in healthy donors. Researchers ran the PCR with 60 Vbeta and 13 Jbeta primers. Clones were sequenced by immunoSEQ multiplex PCR, and TCRdb holds only the in-frame ones, with some missing. The sample includes some 120,000 clones, 77% of them seen just once. Input material: PBMCs. The receptors were sampled from a young man in good health and CMV-seropositive.

This clone has a handful of counts. The same CDR3 is also encoded by other DNA sequences in this sample. The rearrangement joins TRBV5-1 to TRBJ1-5; 7 nucleotides align to TRBD1. V shed 2 bases, J shed 4 bases, and the junction held 0 bases outside the gene matches. The length of the CDR3 is 13 residues. Germline V lookup: CDR1 SGHRS, CDR2 YFSETQ. This chain's CDR3 is CASSLQGNQPQHF. CDR3 DNA: TGCGCCAGCAGCTTACAGGGGAATCAGCCCCAGCATTTT.

The V gene is TRBV5-1, the J gene TRBJ1-2; no clear D gene. Trimming took 0 bases from V and 5 from J, leaving 5 bases between them. CDR1 and CDR2 (germline): SGHRS, YFSETQ. The CDR3 length is 12 residues. The CDR3 sequence: CASSLDSYGYTF. In nucleotides, the CDR3 is TGCGCCAGCAGCTTGGACAGTTATGGCTACACCTTC. The variable domain in full, with the rest retrieved from reference TRBV5-1 and TRBJ1-2, is KAGVTQTPRYLIKTRGQQVTLSCSPISGHRSVSWYQQTPGQGLQFLFEYFSETQRNKGNFPGRFSGRQFSNSRSEMNVSTLELGDSALYLCASSLDSYGYTFGSGTRLTVV.

V is TRBV19 and J is TRBJ2-5, with D perhaps matching TRBD2 (5 bases). The V gene lost 3 bases and the J gene lost 5 bases, with 10 bases spanning the gap. The V gene's germline CDR1 is LNHDA and CDR2 SQIVND (reference sequence). The CDR3 loop spans 13 amino acids. The CDR3 DNA sequence: TGTGCCAGTAGTATGAACGGGATGGAGACCCAGTACTTC. This encodes CASSMNGMETQYF.

This clone was found a few times. This sequence joins TRBV7-6 and TRBJ2-2; D possibly corresponds to TRBD1 (6 bases). The germline V gene encodes CDR1 SGHVS and CDR2 FNYEAQ. The length of the CDR3 is 14 residues. V was pared by 8 bases and J by 6 bases, with 16 bases between. The CDR3 is CASGYPGHPGELFF. CDR3 in DNA: TGTGCCAGCGGATATCCGGGACATCCCGGGGAGCTGTTTTTT.

The gene calls are TRBV2 and TRBJ2-3; TRBD2 matches at 8 bases. The germline V gene encodes CDR1 SNHLY and CDR2 FYNNEI. The CDR3 extends over 19 amino acids. The ends lost 0 bases at V and 2 bases at J; junction bases unmatched: 13. CDR3 DNA sequence: TGTGCCAGCAGTGAAGCGGACTCACGGCTAGCGGGTGACACAGATACGCAGTATTTT. Amino acid sequence: CASSEADSRLAGDTDTQYF.

The rearrangement links TRBV25-1 to TRBJ2-1, with TRBD2 matching 9 bases. The length of the CDR3 is 15 residues. The trim removed 4 bases at V and 6 bases at J, leaving 7 bases unmatched. Germline lookup yields CDR1 MGHDK and CDR2 SYGVNS. CDR3 nucleotides: TGTGCCAGCAGTGTGGGTACTAGCGGGCGCAATGAGCAGTTCTTC. Its translation: CASSVGTSGRNEQFF. Combining the CDR3 with reference TRBV25-1 and TRBJ2-1 gives the whole variable domain EADIYQTPRYLVIGTGKKITLECSQTMGHDKMYWYQQDPGMELHLIHYSYGVNSTEKGDLSSESTVSRIRTEHFPLTLESARPSHTSQYLCASSVGTSGRNEQFFGPGTRLTVL.

The rearrangement uses TRBV12-5 and TRBJ2-5; D perhaps matches TRBD2 (6 bases). V gave up 2 bases and J gave up 4 bases, with 8 bases separating them. The germline V gene has CDR1 LGHNT and CDR2 FRNRAP. This CDR3 has 13 amino acids. This CDR3 is CASGLRRGETQYF. In nucleotides, the CDR3 is TGTGCTAGTGGTTTGAGGCGGGGAGAGACCCAGTACTTC.

The CDR3 DNA sequence: TGTGCCAGCAGTTCTCTTTATCAGGACACTGAAGCTTTCTTT. Its protein is CASSSLYQDTEAFF. This chain uses TRBV28 with TRBJ1-1; the D is unclear. There are 14 residues in the CDR3. V was cut by 4 bases and J by 3 bases, with 12 bases left in between. The germline CDR1 and CDR2 sequences are MDHEN and SYDVKM. The whole variable domain, remainder taken from reference TRBV28 and TRBJ1-1, is DVKVTQSSRYLVKRTGEKVFLECVQDMDHENMFWYRQDPGLGLRLIYFSYDVKMKEKGDIPEGYSVSREKKERFSLILESASTNQTSMYLCASSSLYQDTEAFFGQGTRLTVV.

This rearrangement joins TRBV9 to TRBJ1-3; the D gene is possibly TRBD1 (5 bases). The CDR3 spans 17 residues. CDR1 is SGDLS, CDR2 YYNGEE, per germline. The V end was cut by 3 bases, the J end by 4 bases, with 20 bases between. The CDR3 region is CASSAGTAEQWGNTIYF. Here the CDR3 DNA reads TGTGCCAGCAGCGCCGGGACTGCGGAACAGTGGGGAAACACCATATATTTT. Drawing the rest from reference TRBV9 and TRBJ1-3, the complete variable domain is DSGVTQTPKHLITATGQRVTLRCSPRSGDLSVYWYQQSLDQGLQFLIQYYNGEERAKGNILERFSAQQFPDLHSELNLSSLELGDSALYFCASSAGTAEQWGNTIYFGEGSWLTVV.

The chain employs TRBV4-1 and TRBJ1-6; tentative D call: TRBD1 (6 bases). Trimming stripped 1 base from V and 8 bases from J, with 15 bases between. Germline V gene data show CDR1 as MGHRA and CDR2 as YSYEKL. The CDR3 spans 16 residues. The CDR3 loop reads CASSQVPLPGDSPLHF. The CDR3 region has the DNA TGCGCCAGCAGCCAAGTACCACTTCCAGGGGATTCACCCCTCCACTTT.

The rearrangement uses TRBV19 and TRBJ2-7; 9 bases match TRBD2. The V gene end was trimmed by 5 bases and the J gene end by 3 bases; junction bases not matched to a gene: 14. The CDR3 consists of 17 residues. The germline V gene has CDR1 LNHDA and CDR2 SQIVND (reference sequence). The CDR3 nucleotides are TGTGCCAGTAGTGTATCCGGGGAGTTAGCGGGAGTCTACGAGCAGTACTTC. Its translation is CASSVSGELAGVYEQYF.

This chain joins TRBV18 and TRBJ2-5; 7 nucleotides line up with TRBD1. Germline V CDR1 and CDR2: KGHSH, LQKENI. The CDR3 runs 14 residues. V lost 0 bases and J lost 8; bases outside the gene matches: 6. The CDR3 DNA follows: TGTGCCAGCTCACCACCGGGACAGAGCCTCACCCAGTACTTC. Protein sequence: CASSPPGQSLTQYF.

The chain recombines TRBV25-1 with TRBJ2-7; 9 bases fit TRBD2. Germline V gene sequence: CDR1 MGHDK, CDR2 SYGVNS. The CDR3 covers 12 residues. V was clipped by 10 bases and J by 4 bases; unmatched bases: 5. CDR3 residues: CATGTSIYEQYF. The CDR3 region has the DNA TGTGCCACCGGGACTAGCATTTACGAGCAGTACTTC.